There are many counts of the clone carrying this T cell receptor (beta chain). The antigen remains undetermined. CDR1 and CDR2 from the germline V gene are LNHNV and YYDKDF (reference sequence). The germline V and J ends were trimmed by 5 bases and 3 bases, with 12 bases remaining between them. The CDR3 length is 14 residues. The data stem from a study of read filtering for tumor transcriptome and immune sequencing. Across the whole study: Transcriptome libraries were built from DNase-treated RNA.

Findings and limits, study-wide: In IR-seq, single-read clonotypes were approximately 79% of clonotypes but around 3.5% of reads. Without single-read clonotypes, shared clonotype proportions correlated more between IR-seq and RNA-seq.

Molecular barcoded adaptors covering alpha/delta and beta/gamma chains were used on 400 ng RNA. TCRdb itself ran the reads through MiXCR, one entry per CDR3 protein. The repertoire holds around 20,000 distinct CDR3 sequences, with over 20% as singletons. The sequence came from a donor at least 40 years old with multiple myeloma. Sequenced: a population of CD138-negative cells sorted from bone marrow. This chain joins TRBV15 and TRBJ2-3; D ambiguous. CDR3 loop: CATSARVITDTQYF. The DNA of the CDR3 is TGTGCCACCAGCGCGAGAGTGATAACAGATACGCAGTATTTT.